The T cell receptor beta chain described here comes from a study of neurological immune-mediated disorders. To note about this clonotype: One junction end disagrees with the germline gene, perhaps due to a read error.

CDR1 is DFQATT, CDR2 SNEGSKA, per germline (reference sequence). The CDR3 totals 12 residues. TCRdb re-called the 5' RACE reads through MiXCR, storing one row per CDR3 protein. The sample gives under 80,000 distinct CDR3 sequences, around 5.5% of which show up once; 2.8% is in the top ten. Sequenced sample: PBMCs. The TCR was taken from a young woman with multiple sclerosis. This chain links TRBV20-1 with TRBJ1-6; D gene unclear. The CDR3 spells CSAADRDSPLNF. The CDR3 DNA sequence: TGCAGTGCTGCAGACCGAGATTCACCCCTCAACTTT.